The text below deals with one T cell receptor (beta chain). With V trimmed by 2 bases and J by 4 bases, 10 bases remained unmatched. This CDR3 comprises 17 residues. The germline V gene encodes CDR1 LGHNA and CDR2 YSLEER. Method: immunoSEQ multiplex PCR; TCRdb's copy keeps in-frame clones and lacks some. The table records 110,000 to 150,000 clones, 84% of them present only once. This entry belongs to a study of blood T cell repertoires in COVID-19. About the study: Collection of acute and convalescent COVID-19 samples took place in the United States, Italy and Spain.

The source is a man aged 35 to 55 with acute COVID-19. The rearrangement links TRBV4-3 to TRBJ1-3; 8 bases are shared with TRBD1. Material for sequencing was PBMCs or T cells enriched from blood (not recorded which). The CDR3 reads CASSQSSVQGDGNTIYF. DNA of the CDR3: TGCGCCAGCAGCCAATCGAGCGTACAGGGGGACGGAAACACCATATATTTT.